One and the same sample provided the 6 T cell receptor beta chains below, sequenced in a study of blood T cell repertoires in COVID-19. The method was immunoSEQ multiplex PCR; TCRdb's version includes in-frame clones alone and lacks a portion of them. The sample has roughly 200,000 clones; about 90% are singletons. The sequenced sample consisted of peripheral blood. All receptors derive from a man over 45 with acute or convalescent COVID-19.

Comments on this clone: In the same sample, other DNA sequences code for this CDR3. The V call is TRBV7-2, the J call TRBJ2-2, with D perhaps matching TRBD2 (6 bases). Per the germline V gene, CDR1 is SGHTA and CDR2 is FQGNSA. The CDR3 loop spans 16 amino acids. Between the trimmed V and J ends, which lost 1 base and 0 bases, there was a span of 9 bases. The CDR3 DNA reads TGTGCCAGCAGCTTAGTGGGCGGGGCGAACACCGGGGAGCTGTTTTTT. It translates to CASSLVGGANTGELFF.

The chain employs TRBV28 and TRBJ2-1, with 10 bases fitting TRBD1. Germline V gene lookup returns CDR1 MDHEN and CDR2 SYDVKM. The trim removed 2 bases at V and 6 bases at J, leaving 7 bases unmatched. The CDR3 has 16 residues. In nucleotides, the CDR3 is TGTGCCAGCAGTTTACCCAGACAGGGGGCAGGCAATGAGCAGTTCTTC. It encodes CASSLPRQGAGNEQFF.

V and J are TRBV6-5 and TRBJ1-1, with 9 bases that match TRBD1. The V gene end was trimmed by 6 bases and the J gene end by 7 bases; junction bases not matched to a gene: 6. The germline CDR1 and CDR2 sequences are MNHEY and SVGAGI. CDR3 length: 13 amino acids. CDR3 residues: CASSPGTGREAFF. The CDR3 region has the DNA TGTGCCAGCAGCCCGGGGACAGGGCGTGAAGCTTTCTTT.

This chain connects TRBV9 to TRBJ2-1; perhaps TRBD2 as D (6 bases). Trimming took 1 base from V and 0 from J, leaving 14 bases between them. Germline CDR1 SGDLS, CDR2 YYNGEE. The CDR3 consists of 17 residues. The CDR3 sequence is CASSVTGGASSYNEQFF. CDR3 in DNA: TGTGCCAGCAGCGTAACGGGCGGGGCAAGCTCCTACAATGAGCAGTTCTTC.

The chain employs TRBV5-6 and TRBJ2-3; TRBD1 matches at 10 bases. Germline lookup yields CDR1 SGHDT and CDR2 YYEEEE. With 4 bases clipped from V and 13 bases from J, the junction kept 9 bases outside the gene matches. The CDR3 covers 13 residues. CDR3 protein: CASSRDRGLREYF. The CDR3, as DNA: TGTGCCAGCAGCCGAGACAGGGGGCTAAGGGAGTATTTT. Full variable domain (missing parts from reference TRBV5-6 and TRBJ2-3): DAGVTQSPTHLIKTRGQQVTLRCSPKSGHDTVSWYQQALGQGPQFIFQYYEEEERQRGNFPDRFSGHQFPNYSSELNVNALLLGDSALYLCASSRDRGLREYFGPGTRLTVL.

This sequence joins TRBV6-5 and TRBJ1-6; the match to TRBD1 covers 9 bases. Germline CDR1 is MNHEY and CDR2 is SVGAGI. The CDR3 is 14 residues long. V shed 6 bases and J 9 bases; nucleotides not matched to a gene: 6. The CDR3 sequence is CASSPGQGTSPLHF. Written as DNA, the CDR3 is TGTGCCAGCAGCCCGGGACAGGGAACTTCACCCCTCCACTTT.